Following are 26 T cell receptor beta chains from one sample sequenced in a study of T cell responses to AZD1222 COVID-19 vaccine. Only in-frame clones appear in the TCRdb table, and some are missing; sequencing was by immunoSEQ multiplex PCR. The data show fewer than 150,000 clones, with 85% to 90% seen just once and 6% to 8% held by the top ten. Sequenced material: peripheral blood, taken on day 0 of AZD1222 vaccination. Every receptor here comes from an adult in good health.

The chain combines TRBV6-6 with TRBJ1-6; the D is unclear. V lost 2 bases, J lost 5 bases, and 10 bases lay in between. CDR1 is MNHNY and CDR2 is SVGAGI in the germline V gene (reference sequence). There are 15 residues in the CDR3. CDR3 amino acids: CASSYTGPHNSPLHF. CDR3 nucleotide sequence: TGTGCCAGCAGTTACACGGGTCCCCATAATTCACCCCTCCACTTT.

The sample holds a few counts of this clone. The chain combines TRBV10-3 with TRBJ1-2, with D possibly TRBD1 on 5 matching bases. The germline CDR1 and CDR2 sequences are ENHRY and SYGVKD. V was trimmed by 0 bases and J by 1 base, leaving 9 bases between them. This CDR3 has 15 amino acids. DNA for the CDR3: TGTGCCATCAGTGAGTCTAGGGGAGTTAACTATGGCTACACCTTC. Translated: CAISESRGVNYGYTF.

This sequence joins TRBV5-1 and TRBJ1-4; D not certain. V shed 2 bases and J shed 8 bases, with 10 bases lying between them. Per germline, CDR1 SGHRS and CDR2 YFSETQ. The CDR3 totals 13 residues. The CDR3 DNA follows: TGCGCCAGCAGCTTTAATGGACGGGAAAAACTGTTTTTT. It translates to CASSFNGREKLFF.

The chain is built from TRBV28 and TRBJ1-1; no clear D. CDR1 and CDR2 (germline): MDHEN, SYDVKM. The germline V and J ends were trimmed by 2 bases and 6 bases, with 13 bases remaining between them. The CDR3 spans 14 residues. The CDR3 DNA sequence: TGTGCCAGCAGTTTAGCGGAGGCGGTCGCTGAAGCTTTCTTT. Residues: CASSLAEAVAEAFF.

The genes are TRBV9 and TRBJ1-1; D gene ambiguous. V lost 3 bases and J 5 bases, leaving 11 bases between the germline ends. Germline V lookup: CDR1 SGDLS, CDR2 YYNGEE. This CDR3 spans 13 amino acids. For the CDR3, the DNA is TGTGCCAGCAGCGCCGGTGTCGGGACTGAAGCTTTCTTT. Residues: CASSAGVGTEAFF.

The chain links TRBV3-1 (or the pseudogene TRBV3-2) to TRBJ1-4; D is uncertain. Between the trimmed V and J ends, which lost 2 bases and 7 bases, there was a span of 14 bases. The CDR3 consists of 15 residues. Germline V gene lookup returns CDR1 LGHDT and CDR2 YNNKEL (reference sequence). The CDR3 DNA sequence: TGTGCCAGCAGCCAACCGGGGATGGGGAGTGAAAAACTGTTTTTT. Amino acids: CASSQPGMGSEKLFF.

This chain links TRBV6-5 with TRBJ1-2; 8 bases align to TRBD1. This CDR3 is 14 amino acids long. Trimming at V came to 6 bases and at J to 6 bases, leaving 9 bases not matched to a gene. Looked up from germline, CDR1 is MNHEY and CDR2 is SVGAGI. The CDR3 DNA reads as TGTGCCAGCAGCCAACGAGGGACAGGAAATGGCTACACCTTC. This gives the protein CASSQRGTGNGYTF.

The rearrangement links TRBV2 to TRBJ1-1, with a weak D call TRBD1 (6 bases). The CDR3 contains 13 residues. From germline, CDR1 is SNHLY and CDR2 FYNNEI. V dropped 6 bases and J dropped 1 base, with 9 bases sitting between them. In DNA form, the CDR3 reads TGTGCCAGCAGGGAACAGGGGAACACTGAAGCTTTCTTT. It is translated as CASREQGNTEAFF. Full variable domain (missing parts from reference TRBV2 and TRBJ1-1): EPEVTQTPSHQVTQMGQEVILRCVPISNHLYFYWYRQILGQKVEFLVSFYNNEISEKSEIFDDQFSVERPDGSNFTLKIRSTKLEDSAMYFCASREQGNTEAFFGQGTRLTVV.

The CDR3 loop reads CASSIVGLGNQPQHF. Here the CDR3 DNA reads TGTGCCAGTAGTATAGTGGGGCTGGGCAATCAGCCCCAGCATTTT. V is TRBV19 and J is TRBJ1-5, with D perhaps matching TRBD1 (5 bases). Germline V gene sequence: CDR1 LNHDA, CDR2 SQIVND (reference sequence). The germline V and J ends were trimmed by 1 base and 2 bases, with 9 bases remaining between them. The CDR3 totals 15 residues.

This chain links TRBV18 with TRBJ1-2, with D tentatively TRBD1 (6 bases). The CDR3 sequence is 14 residues long. In germline, CDR1 is KGHSH, CDR2 LQKENI. V lost 3 bases to trimming and J lost 3 bases, with 11 bases between them. This CDR3 is CASSPGATYYGYTF. Written as DNA, the CDR3 is TGTGCCAGCTCACCGGGGGCCACCTACTATGGCTACACCTTC.

This clone was detected once. V and J are TRBV20-1 and TRBJ2-3; 8 bases are shared with TRBD2. Per germline, CDR1 DFQATT and CDR2 SNEGSKA (reference sequence). The length of the CDR3 is 11 residues. With 6 bases clipped from V and 8 bases from J, the junction kept 4 bases outside the gene matches. DNA of the CDR3: TGCAGTGCGACCGGGGGGGTTACGCAGTATTTT. It translates to CSATGGVTQYF.

This chain uses TRBV6-6 with TRBJ2-7; D call uncertain. The ends were cut back, 6 bases at V and 6 bases at J, with 9 bases in the middle. This CDR3 has 11 residues. CDR1 and CDR2 (germline): MNHNY, SVGAGI (reference sequence). The CDR3 protein is CASRGPGEQYF. The CDR3 DNA sequence: TGTGCCAGCAGAGGCCCGGGCGAGCAGTACTTC.

This clone appeared once. The CDR3: CASSDVTSGPQFF. The CDR3 DNA reads TGTGCCAGCAGTGACGTGACTAGCGGGCCGCAGTTCTTC. The chain couples TRBV6-4 to TRBJ2-1; the match to TRBD2 covers 10 bases. The V segment lost 2 bases and the J segment 12 bases; nucleotides outside the gene matches: 4. Germline V gene lookup returns CDR1 MRHNA and CDR2 SNTAGT. The CDR3 length is 13 residues.

The chain recombines TRBV28 with TRBJ1-2; the D gene is possibly TRBD1 (6 bases). V was pared by 4 bases and J by 4 bases, with 10 bases between. There are 13 residues in the CDR3. Germline V gene sequence: CDR1 MDHEN, CDR2 SYDVKM. In DNA, the CDR3 is TGTGCCAGCAGTTCGGGGGGCGGCTATGGCTACACCTTC. Its protein is CASSSGGGYGYTF.

The sample holds a few counts of this clone. The J gene is TRBJ2-1, the V gene TRBV7-6; a possible D gene is TRBD1 (6 bases). CDR1 SGHVS and CDR2 FNYEAQ come from the germline V gene. The germline V and J ends were trimmed by 7 bases and 0 bases, with 13 bases remaining between them. The CDR3 has 15 amino acids. Here the CDR3 DNA reads TGTGCCAGCAAACGGGGACACGGCTCCTACAATGAGCAGTTCTTC. It is translated as CASKRGHGSYNEQFF.

The CDR3 here is CASTRDGNTGELFF. The CDR3 region has the DNA TGCGCCAGCACCCGGGACGGTAACACCGGGGAGCTGTTTTTT. The J gene is TRBJ2-2, the V gene TRBV10-1, with D tentatively TRBD1 or TRBD2 (5 bases each). The CDR3 consists of 14 residues. Trimming took off 7 bases at V and 2 bases at J, with 11 bases between the two ends. CDR1 and CDR2 from the germline V gene are WNHNN and SYGVQD (reference sequence).

The rearrangement joins TRBV30 to TRBJ1-2; D possibly corresponds to TRBD1 (6 bases). The germline V and J ends were trimmed by 4 bases and 8 bases, with 17 bases remaining between them. CDR1 GTSNPN and CDR2 SVGIG come from the germline V gene (reference sequence). The CDR3 loop spans 13 amino acids. CDR3 region: CAWIGGPPGGYTF. Here the CDR3 DNA reads TGTGCCTGGATAGGGGGGCCTCCCGGAGGCTACACCTTC.

This clone came up a few times. In nucleotides, the CDR3 is TGTGCCAGCAGGAGGGACCGAAATAGCAATCAGCCCCAGCATTTT. It translates to CASRRDRNSNQPQHF. V and J are TRBV6-5 and TRBJ1-5, with D perhaps TRBD1 (5 bases). The CDR3 extends over 15 amino acids. V was cut by 6 bases and J by 0 bases, with 12 bases left in between. Germline V gives CDR1 MNHEY, CDR2 SVGAGI.

The chain links TRBV18 to TRBJ1-1; no reliable D call. Germline CDR1 and CDR2: KGHSH and LQKENI. There are 16 residues in the CDR3. V was clipped by 4 bases and J by 1 base, with 16 bases between them. The CDR3 protein is CASSLTRPQANTEAFF. The CDR3 DNA sequence: TGTGCCAGCTCACTCACCAGACCCCAGGCGAACACTGAAGCTTTCTTT.

The chain uses TRBV3-1 (or the pseudogene TRBV3-2) and TRBJ1-6; tentatively, D is TRBD1 (6 bases). Trimming removed 4 bases from V and 0 bases from J, with 7 bases in between. CDR1 is LGHDT and CDR2 is YNNKEL in the germline V gene (reference sequence). The CDR3 is 15 amino acids. CDR3 residues: CASSPQGSYNSPLHF. The DNA for the CDR3 is TGTGCCAGCAGCCCACAGGGCTCCTATAATTCACCCCTCCACTTT.

The chain joins TRBV5-4 to TRBJ1-6; D unclear. The CDR3 contains 15 residues. V gave up 6 bases and J gave up 8 bases, with 18 bases separating them. CDR1 and CDR2 from the germline V gene are SGHNT and YYREEE (reference sequence). This CDR3 is CASTDFFLDDSPLHF. DNA for the CDR3: TGTGCCAGCACCGATTTCTTCCTGGACGATTCACCCCTCCACTTT.

V is TRBV5-1 and J is TRBJ2-1, with TRBD1 matching over 9 bases. J gave up 7 bases and V 3 bases, and 8 bases lay outside the gene matches. There are 15 residues in the CDR3. Per the germline V gene, CDR1 is SGHRS and CDR2 is YFSETQ. CDR3 nucleotides: TGCGCCAGCAGCTGGGGACAGGGAGTGAGGAATGAGCAGTTCTTC. Residues: CASSWGQGVRNEQFF.

The chain uses TRBV7-9 and TRBJ2-7; 11 nucleotides align to TRBD1. This CDR3 spans 14 amino acids. Per germline, CDR1 SEHNR and CDR2 FQNEAQ (reference sequence). The V segment lost 5 bases and the J segment 3 bases; nucleotides outside the gene matches: 3. This CDR3 is CASSAGTGGYEQYF. CDR3 coding DNA: TGTGCCAGCAGCGCCGGGACAGGGGGCTACGAGCAGTACTTC.

This sequence joins TRBV6-1 and TRBJ2-1, with D perhaps given as TRBD1 or TRBD2 (7 bases each). Trimming removed 5 bases at V and 5 bases at J, with 16 bases between. The length of the CDR3 is 15 residues. The germline gives CDR1 MNHNS, CDR2 SASEGT. CDR3 loop: CASSFQGGTHNEQFF. DNA of the CDR3: TGTGCCAGCAGTTTTCAGGGGGGGACCCACAATGAGCAGTTCTTC.

V and J are TRBV11-2 and TRBJ1-4; the D is unclear. The CDR3 is 16 amino acids. The germline CDR1 and CDR2 sequences are SGHAT and FQNNGV. Trimming removed 5 bases from V and 4 bases from J, with 17 bases in between. The CDR3 spells CASSLRVSANNEKLFF. CDR3 nucleotide sequence: TGTGCCAGCAGCCTTAGGGTCAGCGCTAATAATGAAAAACTGTTTTTT.

The CDR3 loop is CASSLDRDSPLHF. The CDR3 DNA follows: TGTGCCAGCAGCTTAGACAGGGATTCACCCCTCCACTTT. This chain joins TRBV7-9 and TRBJ1-6, with D maybe TRBD1 (6 bases). The V and J ends lost 1 base and 8 bases respectively, with 6 bases between them. The CDR3 contains 13 residues. CDR1 and CDR2 from the germline V gene are SEHNR and FQNEAQ (reference sequence).